This TCR beta chain is drawn from a study of CD8+ T cells in alopecia areata. Study-level results: Affected lesional scalp, above all in alopecia totalis/universalis, was more clonal than normal scalp.

After isolation, RNA underwent reverse transcription to generate cDNA as the sequencing template. Libraries were prepared by immunoSEQ multiplex PCR; TCRdb keeps only in-frame clonotypes and omits some of them. The sample has about 12,000 clones; roughly 56% are singletons. With respect to this clone: The antigen remains undetermined.

The investigators collected lesional scalp punch biopsies and peripheral blood from alopecia areata patients. J gave up 6 bases and V 3 bases, and 7 bases lay outside the gene matches. This CDR3 is built from 15 residues. CDR1 is MNHEY and CDR2 is SMNVEV in the germline V gene (reference sequence). The sample comprised skin. The sequence was obtained from a human donor with alopecia areata. The rearrangement links TRBV27 to TRBJ2-7; 11 nucleotides line up with TRBD1. DNA of the CDR3: TGTGCCAGCAGTTTTCGGCGGACAGGGGGCTTCGAGCAGTACTTC. Protein product: CASSFRRTGGFEQYF.